This TCR beta chain came from a study of cytotoxic CD8 clonotypes in ibrutinib-treated CLL. Germline values: CDR1 LGHNA, CDR2 YNFKEQ. The CDR3 contains 13 residues. V lost 0 bases and J lost 9, with 11 bases in between. Produced via immunoSEQ multiplex PCR; TCRdb's table is partial and in-frame only. The sample includes some 150,000 clones, approximately 80% seen only once; the top ten take approximately 5.1%. A note on this clone: The target antigen is unknown.

Whole-study results and caveats: Clonality at baseline surpassed age-matched healthy donors and tracked circulating CD8+ T-cell counts. Progressing patients had sampling times that differed from those of sustained-remission patients. Clonotypes that were public were uncommon, and they contracted or stayed stable on treatment.

This chain uses TRBV4-2 with TRBJ2-5, with D possibly TRBD2 on 6 matching bases. This clonotype originated in a human donor with chronic lymphocytic leukemia. This specimen was PBMCs, taken after 24 months of ibrutinib treatment. The CDR3 bases are TGTGCCAGCAGCCAAGATGGGCGCGGGGCCCAGTACTTC. Translated: CASSQDGRGAQYF.